The 17 T cell receptor beta chains given below trace back to one sample, sequenced in a study of beta chain features in type 1 diabetes. TCRB transcripts that were expressed got sequenced, as all of the isolated RNA had been reverse transcribed. The method was immunoSEQ multiplex PCR; TCRdb's version includes in-frame clones alone and lacks a portion of them. The table includes roughly 160,000 clones, 7% to 9% detected once. Study results and limitations: The study found moderately but significantly shorter TCRB CDR3s in all four CD4+ subsets of Type 1 diabetes patients.

The antigens of these receptors remain unknown. The sample was central memory CD4+ T cells from blood. The receptors come from a man aged 18 to 30 with type 1 diabetes.

This clone was seen only a few times. V is TRBV6-6 and J is TRBJ1-1; no firm D call. This CDR3 has 11 amino acids. Germline loops: CDR1 MNHNY, CDR2 SVGAGI (reference sequence). The ends were cut back, 6 bases at V and 6 bases at J, with 8 bases in the middle. This CDR3 reads CASSHQAEAFF. Written as DNA, the CDR3 is TGTGCCAGCAGCCACCAGGCTGAAGCTTTCTTT.

V is TRBV28 and J is TRBJ2-7; possible D gene TRBD2, 5 bases. Trimming stripped 3 bases from V and 4 bases from J, with 13 bases between. Germline CDR1 is MDHEN and CDR2 is SYDVKM. The CDR3 has 14 residues. The DNA for the CDR3 is TGTGCCAGCAGTTTCCGCGCCAGGACTTACGAGCAGTACTTC. Translation: CASSFRARTYEQYF.

The chain couples TRBV7-2 to TRBJ1-5, with D unclear. V lost 1 base, J lost 0 bases, and 7 bases lay in between. The CDR3 covers 15 residues. In germline, CDR1 is SGHTA, CDR2 FQGNSA. CDR3: CASSLELNSNQPQHF. In DNA form, the CDR3 reads TGTGCCAGCAGCTTAGAGCTTAATAGCAATCAGCCCCAGCATTTT. Looking up the rest from reference TRBV7-2 and TRBJ1-5 gives the full variable domain: GAGVSQSPSNKVTEKGKDVELRCDPISGHTALYWYRQSLGQGLEFLIYFQGNSAPDKSGLPSDRFSAERTGGSVSTLTIQRTQQEDSAVYLCASSLELNSNQPQHFGDGTRLSIL.

In the case of this clone: Different DNA sequences within this sample yield the same CDR3. This chain uses TRBV5-1 with TRBJ2-1; 12 nucleotides agree with TRBD2. The CDR3 is 15 residues long. Germline V gene lookup returns CDR1 SGHRS and CDR2 YFSETQ. The V gene end was trimmed by 4 bases and the J gene end by 6 bases; junction bases not matched to a gene: 5. As DNA, the CDR3 is TGCGCCAGCAGCCCCGGACTAGCGGGAAGCAATGAGCAGTTCTTC. Translation: CASSPGLAGSNEQFF.

This clone came up a few times. J is TRBJ2-7 and V is TRBV21-1; TRBD1 was called by the table and not checked on the DNA. TRBV21-1 is designated a pseudogene. The CDR3 covers 16 residues. The CDR3 is CASSHHRDRGAYEQYF. DNA for the CDR3: TGTGCCAGCAGCCACCACCGGGACAGGGGCGCCTACGAGCAGTACTTC.

V and J are TRBV28 and TRBJ1-5; 10 bases fit TRBD1. The V gene's germline CDR1 is MDHEN and CDR2 SYDVKM. CDR3 length: 19 residues. V lost 5 bases and J lost 0; bases outside the gene matches: 13. CDR3 region: CASSRTGTGDRYSNQPQHF. CDR3 nucleotides: TGTGCCAGCAGTCGAACAGGGACAGGGGATCGATATAGCAATCAGCCCCAGCATTTT.

The chain joins TRBV10-3 to TRBJ2-1; 16 bases line up with TRBD2. V gave up 10 bases and J gave up 9 bases; unmatched junction bases: 9. The germline gives CDR1 ENHRY, CDR2 SYGVKD. CDR3 length: 15 residues. The CDR3 region is CATTPGLAGGGEQFF. DNA for the CDR3: TGTGCCACGACACCGGGACTAGCGGGAGGGGGTGAGCAGTTCTTC.

This clone occurred a few times. V gene TRBV4-3 combines with J gene TRBJ1-4; D is possibly TRBD1 (5 bases). This CDR3 is 13 amino acids long. V was pared by 2 bases and J by 7 bases, with 8 bases between. Germline V gene sequence: CDR1 LGHNA, CDR2 YSLEER. For the CDR3, the DNA is TGCGCCAGCAGCCAAAGACAGTTTGAAAAACTGTTTTTT. Translation: CASSQRQFEKLFF.

This clone was seen more than once but under ten times. CDR3 in DNA: TGTGCCAGCATTAGGGAGGGTCGGTCTGAAGCTTTCTTT. Amino acids: CASIREGRSEAFF. The V and J genes are TRBV2 and TRBJ1-1; no clear D. Trimming removed 7 bases at V and 6 bases at J, with 15 bases between. Per the germline V gene, CDR1 is SNHLY and CDR2 is FYNNEI. The CDR3 is 13 amino acids.

A note on this clone: Other DNA variants within this sample encode the same CDR3. The chain uses TRBV7-2 and TRBJ2-1, with TRBD2 matching 9 bases. The CDR3 covers 14 residues. CDR1 is SGHTA, CDR2 FQGNSA, per germline. After removal of 6 bases from V and 3 bases from J, the junction contained 3 bases not matched to a gene. The CDR3 sequence is CASRRGGLYNEQFF. CDR3 DNA: TGTGCCAGCAGGCGGGGGGGTCTCTACAATGAGCAGTTCTTC. The entire variable domain, with the rest obtained from reference TRBV7-2 and TRBJ2-1, is as follows: GAGVSQSPSNKVTEKGKDVELRCDPISGHTALYWYRQSLGQGLEFLIYFQGNSAPDKSGLPSDRFSAERTGGSVSTLTIQRTQQEDSAVYLCASRRGGLYNEQFFGPGTRLTVL.

The chain recombines TRBV4-3 with TRBJ2-3, with unresolved D. CDR1 is LGHNA and CDR2 is YSLEER in the germline V gene. The CDR3 sequence is 15 residues long. V lost 0 bases and J 5 bases, leaving 12 bases between the germline ends. CDR3 residues: CASSQDLAAGDTQYF. DNA of the CDR3: TGCGCCAGCAGCCAAGATCTGGCGGCTGGAGATACGCAGTATTTT.

This clone appeared a few times. The chain combines TRBV2 with TRBJ1-4; D is unresolved. Germline lookup yields CDR1 SNHLY and CDR2 FYNNEI. The V and J ends lost 8 bases and 0 bases respectively, with 10 bases between them. The CDR3 extends over 14 amino acids. The CDR3 sequence: CASRTPATNEKLFF. For the CDR3, the DNA is TGTGCCAGCCGCACCCCGGCAACTAATGAAAAACTGTTTTTT.

The chain joins TRBV28 to TRBJ1-5; the D gene is possibly TRBD1 (5 bases). Per germline, CDR1 MDHEN and CDR2 SYDVKM. Between the trimmed V and J ends, which lost 6 bases and 3 bases, there was a span of 18 bases. The CDR3 is 16 amino acids. CDR3 sequence (DNA): TGTGCCAGCAGAGCACGTACGGGACTAAACAATCAGCCCCAGCATTTT. Its translation: CASRARTGLNNQPQHF.

V usage is TRBV19 and J usage is TRBJ2-2, with 14 bases lining up with TRBD2. J gave up 0 bases and V 5 bases, and 8 bases lay outside the gene matches. The CDR3 sequence is 19 residues long. CDR1 is LNHDA, CDR2 SQIVND, per germline (reference sequence). The CDR3 bases are TGTGCCAGTAGTCGGAATGGACTAGCGGGGGGCACGAACACCGGGGAGCTGTTTTTT. It translates to CASSRNGLAGGTNTGELFF.

This clone turned up a few times. This chain joins TRBV30 and TRBJ1-4; 7 bases map to TRBD1. Germline assignment: CDR1 GTSNPN and CDR2 SVGIG (reference sequence). Unmatched junction bases numbered 12, after V lost 3 bases and J lost 8 bases. The CDR3 sequence is 15 residues long. CDR3 DNA sequence: TGTGCCTGGAGAGAGGGACAGAGAAACGGGGAAAAACTGTTTTTT. This translates into CAWREGQRNGEKLFF.

V usage is TRBV5-1 and J usage is TRBJ2-5; TRBD1 matches 7 bases. The length of the CDR3 is 15 residues. After removal of 1 base from V and 3 bases from J, the junction contained 6 bases not matched to a gene. Germline CDR1 and CDR2: SGHRS and YFSETQ. This CDR3 is CASSLKGTAEETQYF. The CDR3 DNA reads TGCGCCAGCAGCTTGAAAGGGACAGCGGAAGAGACCCAGTACTTC.

The rearrangement uses TRBV11-2 and TRBJ2-7, with no clear D. V was clipped by 3 bases and J by 4 bases, with 4 bases between them. Germline V CDR1 and CDR2: SGHAT, FQNNGV. The CDR3 extends over 11 amino acids. This chain's CDR3 is CASSFLYEQYF. The CDR3 DNA reads as TGTGCCAGCAGCTTCCTTTACGAGCAGTACTTC.